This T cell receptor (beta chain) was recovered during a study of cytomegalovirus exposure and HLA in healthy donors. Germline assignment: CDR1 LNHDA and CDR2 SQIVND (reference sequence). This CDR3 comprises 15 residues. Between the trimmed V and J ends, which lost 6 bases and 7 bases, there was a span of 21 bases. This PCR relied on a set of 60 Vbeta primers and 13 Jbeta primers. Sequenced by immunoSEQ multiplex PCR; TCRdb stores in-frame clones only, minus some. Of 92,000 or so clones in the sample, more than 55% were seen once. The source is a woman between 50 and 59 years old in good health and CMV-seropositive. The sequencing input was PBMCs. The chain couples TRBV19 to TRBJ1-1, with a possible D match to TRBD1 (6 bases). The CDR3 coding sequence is TGTGCCAGTAGAACCCTCCAGACAGGATTCCGTGAAGCTTTCTTT. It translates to CASRTLQTGFREAFF.